This T cell receptor (beta chain) was identified during a study of blood T cell repertoires in COVID-19 (dated by TCRdb to 2018 to 2021). For the study in its entirety: The collaborator samples originated in the United States, Italy and Spain and spanned the acute and convalescent phases of COVID-19. A freely available public database, intended as a resource for researchers studying the immune response to SARS-CoV-2, is where the repertoires were released. Sample metadata almost always included a de-identified subject ID, COVID-19 status, age in years and sex. Deeply sampled blood TCRbeta repertoires from subjects exposed to, actively infected with, or recovered from COVID-19 were included in the dataset. Where HLA class I and class II types were available, the types were taken from metadata supplied by the sample provider, not from assay-based typing. The material from the prospective study consisted of cDNA or gDNA derived from T cells, B-cell-depleted T cells, or PBMCs. Samples were obtained from the ongoing ImmuneRACE study (first 160 participants) and from over a thousand subjects provided by 6 global collaborators.

General findings and caveats noted by the study authors: Clinical and demographic metadata were provided uncurated, with the amount varying by source and participant.

The immunoSEQ Assay, a bias-controlled multiplex PCR, was used to amplify TCRbeta CDR3 regions from genomic DNA. The paper's processing steps were these. The number of nucleated cells in each sample was estimated by amplification of reference gene primers within the assay. To quantify the absolute abundance of each unique TCRbeta CDR3 rearrangement, sequence reads were collapsed and filtered. For each sample, productive Simpson clonality was calculated by taking the square root of Simpson's diversity index across productive rearrangements. Drawn from immuneACCESS, this table holds only the in-frame rearrangements with V and J called that TCRdb kept. Clones are partly lost; checked studies trace under half to an unresolved V gene and leave the rest unexplained. V and J calls and clone size are given by that table; D and trimming were obtained from the DNA. Recorded for this sample are fewer than 350,000 clones; less than 95% of them occurred a single time. About 3% of the sample is in the top ten clones.

There are 16 amino acids in the CDR3, from cysteine to phenylalanine inclusive. Just CDR3 DNA is preserved here, 48 bases in frame from base 1. Taken from the germline V gene, the CDR1 and CDR2 loops are MRHNA and SNTAGT. V drops 0 bases and J drops 6 bases, leaving 18 bases in between. About this clone itself: This receptor's antigen is unknown. No per-base quality is available; no much larger clone lies one base away.

Participants in the prospective study were aged roughly 18 to 100 years, lived in 20 to 30 United States geographic areas, and enrolled through a virtual design. Cohort assignment in the prospective study relied on participant-reported clinical history from a screening survey and a study questionnaire. Exposed participants had been in contact, within 2 weeks of entering the study, with a person who had a PCR-confirmed or clinician-diagnosed case of COVID-19. Mobile phlebotomists in the prospective study collected whole blood, serum and a nasopharyngeal or oropharyngeal swab from every participant. Participants in the prospective study had the option to provide additional blood draws and questionnaires over an approximately two-month period. Before DNA extraction, blood samples from the prospective study were shipped at room temperature or frozen.

This TCR was sampled from a man between 40 and 49 years old who had been exposed to COVID-19. The rearrangement combines TRBV6-4 with TRBJ2-7; no D segment can be confidently identified. Material: PBMCs or T cells enriched from blood (not recorded which). The CDR3 has the sequence CASSDSKFWPPREQYF. The DNA reads as follows: TGTGCCAGCAGTGACTCGAAATTCTGGCCACCTCGCGAGCAGTACTTC.